Presented here are 24 T cell receptor beta chains from one specimen sequenced in a study of blood T cell repertoires in COVID-19. Clones were sequenced by immunoSEQ multiplex PCR, and TCRdb holds only the in-frame ones, with some missing. The sample carries more than 200,000 clones, roughly 86% recorded once. The specimen was peripheral blood. These receptors came from a woman aged 60-70 years with COVID-19, enrolled during active disease.

V gene TRBV20-1 combines with J gene TRBJ2-7; D not certain. The germline V gene encodes CDR1 DFQATT and CDR2 SNEGSKA (reference sequence). V shed 3 bases and J shed 3 bases, with 6 bases lying between them. The CDR3 is 11 amino acids. The CDR3 loop reads CSASPSYEQYF. CDR3 sequence (DNA): TGCAGTGCTAGCCCCAGCTACGAGCAGTACTTC.

The CDR3 sequence: CASSAGGTGYTF. In nucleotides, the CDR3 is TGCGCCAGCAGCGCAGGGGGTACCGGCTACACCTTC. The rearrangement links TRBV5-1 to TRBJ1-2; the match to TRBD1 covers 7 bases. V lost 4 bases to trimming and J lost 8 bases; unmatched junction nucleotides: 5. Germline V CDR1 and CDR2: SGHRS, YFSETQ. This CDR3 is built from 12 residues.

V gene TRBV9 combines with J gene TRBJ2-1; D not resolved. Germline loops: CDR1 SGDLS, CDR2 YYNGEE. Trimming took off 0 bases at V and 10 bases at J, with 14 bases between the two ends. The CDR3 runs 14 residues. The CDR3 loop reads CASSVDGPFREQFF. The CDR3 nucleotides read TGTGCCAGCAGCGTAGATGGGCCCTTCCGGGAGCAGTTCTTC.

This sequence joins TRBV6-5 and TRBJ1-1, with 10 bases fitting TRBD1. The J segment lost 0 bases and the V segment lost 8 bases, leaving 6 bases of the junction unmatched. In germline, CDR1 is MNHEY, CDR2 SVGAGI. This CDR3 comprises 15 residues. CDR3: CASFDRGRMNTEAFF. CDR3 in DNA: TGTGCCAGCTTTGACAGGGGGCGAATGAACACTGAAGCTTTCTTT.

About this clone: At one boundary the junction diverges from the germline segment, which might be a read error. The chain joins TRBV13 to TRBJ2-1; 9 bases fit TRBD1. From germline, CDR1 is PRHDT and CDR2 FYEKMQ (reference sequence). The CDR3 is made up of 14 amino acids. The CDR3 DNA reads as TGTGCCAGCAGCCTAGGACAGGGGAGATATGAGCAGTTCTTC. Its protein product is CASSLGQGRYEQFF.

V and J are TRBV5-1 and TRBJ1-3; D gene uncertain. In germline, CDR1 is SGHRS, CDR2 YFSETQ. This CDR3 is 17 amino acids long. The V end lost 3 bases, the J end lost 2 bases, and 18 bases lay between the germline ends. The CDR3 DNA reads TGCGCCAGCAGCTCCGGCCGGGGTCCGGGTCCTGGAAACACCATATATTTT. Its translation is CASSSGRGPGPGNTIYF.

The V call is TRBV6-5, the J call TRBJ2-5; TRBD2 aligns across 7 bases. Germline assignment: CDR1 MNHEY and CDR2 SVGAGI. This CDR3 contains 15 residues. Trimming cost V 2 bases and J 5 bases; bases outside gene matches: 8. The DNA of the CDR3 is TGTGCCAGCAGTTACAGTGCGGGAGTGCGGGAGACCCAGTACTTC. It is translated as CASSYSAGVRETQYF.

Here the CDR3 DNA reads TGTGCCAGCAGCTTAGCGATTGGAGGGGTGAAGGAAAAACTGTTTTTT. Translated, it gives CASSLAIGGVKEKLFF. This chain uses TRBV7-2 with TRBJ1-4, with a possible D match to TRBD1 (5 bases). The CDR3 has 16 residues. The V gene lost 0 bases and the J gene lost 8 bases, with 16 bases spanning the gap. Per germline, CDR1 SGHTA and CDR2 FQGNSA. Filled out from reference TRBV7-2 and TRBJ1-4, the complete variable domain reads GAGVSQSPSNKVTEKGKDVELRCDPISGHTALYWYRQSLGQGLEFLIYFQGNSAPDKSGLPSDRFSAERTGGSVSTLTIQRTQQEDSAVYLCASSLAIGGVKEKLFFGSGTQLSVL.

V usage is TRBV6-5 and J usage is TRBJ1-2; possibly TRBD1 for D (5 bases). The CDR3 spans 15 residues. V was trimmed by 6 bases and J by 2 bases, leaving 16 bases between them. Germline assignment: CDR1 MNHEY and CDR2 SVGAGI. CDR3 sequence: CASSPTDRLNYGYTF. The CDR3 DNA follows: TGTGCCAGCAGCCCAACAGACAGACTCAACTATGGCTACACCTTC.

Notes on this clone: The identical CDR3 is also encoded by other nucleotide sequences in the sample. J is TRBJ1-1 and V is TRBV5-1, with D tentatively TRBD1 (5 bases). V was trimmed by 0 bases and J by 1 base, leaving 10 bases between them. This CDR3 contains 15 residues. Germline V gene data show CDR1 as SGHRS and CDR2 as YFSETQ. The CDR3 reads CASSLGPGSNTEAFF. The CDR3 DNA reads TGCGCCAGCAGCTTGGGTCCAGGGTCGAACACTGAAGCTTTCTTT.

This chain joins TRBV19 and TRBJ2-5; TRBD2 agrees at 10 bases. V lost 3 bases, J lost 2 bases, and 0 bases stayed unmatched. CDR1 and CDR2 from the germline V gene are LNHDA and SQIVND (reference sequence). The CDR3 runs 14 residues. The chain's CDR3 is CASSMTSGQETQYF. The CDR3 DNA follows: TGTGCCAGTAGTATGACTAGCGGGCAAGAGACCCAGTACTTC.

DNA for the CDR3: TGTGCCAGTAGGATTGGACAGGCAACTAATGAAAAACTGTTTTTT. It is translated as CASRIGQATNEKLFF. The V and J genes are TRBV19 and TRBJ1-4; 7 bases are a match to TRBD1. V was clipped by 6 bases and J by 0 bases; unmatched bases: 4. This CDR3 region has 15 residues. The germline V gene encodes CDR1 LNHDA and CDR2 SQIVND (reference sequence).

The chain carries TRBV7-6 and TRBJ2-3; TRBD2 matches at 11 bases. This CDR3 comprises 16 residues. Trimming took 5 bases from V and 3 from J; bases not matched to a gene: 7. Germline CDR1 and CDR2: SGHVS and FNYEAQ. In DNA form, the CDR3 reads TGTGCCAGCAGCATACTAGCGGGAGTCGGGACAGATACGCAGTATTTT. Translating it yields CASSILAGVGTDTQYF. Full variable domain (remainder filled in from reference TRBV7-6 and TRBJ2-3): GAGVSQSPRYKVTKRGQDVALRCDPISGHVSLYWYRQALGQGPEFLTYFNYEAQQDKSGLPNDRFSAERPEGSISTLTIQRTEQRDSAMYRCASSILAGVGTDTQYFGPGTRLTVL.

This chain links TRBV23-1 with TRBJ2-7; D is unclear. TRBV23-1 falls under the ORF class, with uncertain function. Trimming cost V 10 bases and J 0 bases, with 16 bases left between them. The CDR3 has 14 residues. The CDR3 DNA reads TGCGCCAACGGCCTACAGTGCCTCTCCTACGAGCAGTACTTC. Amino acid sequence: CANGLQCLSYEQYF.

The gene calls are TRBV19 and TRBJ1-3; D is unclear. Trimming left V 3 bases short and J 0 bases short, with 12 bases between. Germline lookup yields CDR1 LNHDA and CDR2 SQIVND (reference sequence). The CDR3 length is 16 residues. CDR3 in DNA: TGTGCCAGTAGTATGGCCAACGCTGGCTCTGGAAACACCATATATTTT. Translated, it gives CASSMANAGSGNTIYF.

This sequence joins TRBV28 and TRBJ2-7, with 7 positions matching TRBD1. With V trimmed by 6 bases and J by 6 bases, 5 bases remained unmatched. Germline V gene sequence: CDR1 MDHEN, CDR2 SYDVKM. The CDR3 extends over 12 amino acids. The CDR3: CASRSTGVEQYF. CDR3 coding DNA: TGTGCCAGCAGATCAACAGGGGTCGAGCAGTACTTC.

V usage is TRBV5-4 and J usage is TRBJ1-4; 9 positions match TRBD1. This CDR3 has 13 amino acids. The junction had 4 bases not matched to a gene; V was cut back by 5 bases and J by 8 bases. The germline CDR1 and CDR2 sequences are SGHNT and YYREEE (reference sequence). The CDR3 reads CASRQGAREKLFF. CDR3 DNA: TGTGCCAGCAGACAGGGGGCTCGGGAAAAACTGTTTTTT.

The V gene is TRBV29-1, the J gene TRBJ1-2, with 7 bases identical to TRBD1. J lost 7 bases, V lost 5 bases, and 7 bases had no gene match. The CDR3 consists of 12 residues. From germline, CDR1 is SQVTM and CDR2 ANQGSEA. The CDR3 region is CSVKGTESGYTF. The CDR3 nucleotides read TGCAGCGTTAAAGGGACAGAGTCTGGCTACACCTTC.

The rearrangement uses TRBV10-3 and TRBJ1-6, with 8 bases lining up with TRBD1. This CDR3 has 14 residues. Germline-derived CDR1 and CDR2 are ENHRY and SYGVKD. V lost 5 bases, J lost 8 bases, and 5 bases stayed unmatched. The CDR3 nucleotides are TGTGCCATCAGTTTAGACAGGGGCCATTCACCCCTCCACTTT. It is translated as CAISLDRGHSPLHF.

The chain links TRBV3-1 (or the pseudogene TRBV3-2) to TRBJ1-5; D gene uncertain. This CDR3 is built from 14 residues. The V and J ends lost 1 base and 5 bases respectively, with 9 bases between them. CDR1 is LGHDT, CDR2 YNNKEL, per germline (reference sequence). CDR3 coding DNA: TGTGCCAGCAGCCAAGGGCCTTCAGATCAGCCCCAGCATTTT. Translated, it gives CASSQGPSDQPQHF.

This rearrangement joins TRBV6-2 or TRBV6-3 to TRBJ1-5; weak D call: TRBD1 (5 bases). Germline assignment: CDR1 MNHEY and CDR2 SVGEGT. V was clipped by 4 bases and J by 3 bases, with 7 bases between them. There are 13 residues in the CDR3. In nucleotides, the CDR3 is TGTGCCAGCAGTTCAGGGCACAATCAGCCCCAGCATTTT. It specifies CASSSGHNQPQHF.

The count of this clone is one. The chain uses TRBV19 and TRBJ2-2, with a possible D match to TRBD2 (5 bases). Germline assignment: CDR1 LNHDA and CDR2 SQIVND (reference sequence). Trimming cost V 1 base and J 5 bases, with 11 bases left between them. This CDR3 is built from 15 residues. The CDR3 here is CASSIAWSGTGELFF. CDR3 DNA sequence: TGTGCCAGTAGTATAGCATGGTCGGGGACCGGGGAGCTGTTTTTT.

The V gene is TRBV12-3 or TRBV12-4, the J gene TRBJ1-1; D ambiguous. CDR3 length equals 13 residues. The V gene lost 1 base and the J gene lost 11 bases, with 14 bases spanning the gap. CDR3 nucleotide sequence: TGTGCCAGCAGTTTAGGCGAAGGCCTCGGGGCTTTCTTT. Its translation is CASSLGEGLGAFF.

This clone showed up just a few times. The chain recombines TRBV5-4 with TRBJ1-1; D may be TRBD1 (5 bases). CDR3 size: 15 residues. V gave up 9 bases and J gave up 0 bases, with 18 bases separating them. Germline CDR1 reads SGHNT; CDR2 reads YYREEE (reference sequence). Here the CDR3 reads CATSRGGDMNTEAFF. CDR3 DNA: TGTGCCACCTCTCGGGGAGGGGATATGAACACTGAAGCTTTCTTT.